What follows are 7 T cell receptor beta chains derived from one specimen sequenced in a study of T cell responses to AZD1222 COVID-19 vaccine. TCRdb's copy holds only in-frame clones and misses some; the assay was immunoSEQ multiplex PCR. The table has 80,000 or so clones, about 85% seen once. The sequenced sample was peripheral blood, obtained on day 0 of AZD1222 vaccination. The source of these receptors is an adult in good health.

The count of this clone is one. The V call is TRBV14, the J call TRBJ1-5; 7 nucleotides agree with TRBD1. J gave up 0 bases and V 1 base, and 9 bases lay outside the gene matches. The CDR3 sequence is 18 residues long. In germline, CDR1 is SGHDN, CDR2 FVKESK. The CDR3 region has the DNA TGTGCCAGCAGCCAAGCTCCGGGACAGCGACCTAGCAATCAGCCCCAGCATTTT. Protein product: CASSQAPGQRPSNQPQHF.

This CDR3 is CASSIDRGALEGAFF. In DNA form, the CDR3 reads TGTGCCAGTAGTATTGATCGAGGGGCCCTCGAGGGGGCTTTCTTT. The chain combines TRBV19 with TRBJ1-1, with D possibly being TRBD1 (5 bases). The V and J ends lost 3 bases and 11 bases respectively, with 22 bases between them. Germline CDR1 is LNHDA and CDR2 is SQIVND (reference sequence). The CDR3 has 15 residues.

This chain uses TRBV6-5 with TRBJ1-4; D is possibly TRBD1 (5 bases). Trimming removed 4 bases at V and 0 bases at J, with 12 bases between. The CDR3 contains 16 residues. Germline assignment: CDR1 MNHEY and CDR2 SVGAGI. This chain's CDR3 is CASSSEGAATNEKLFF. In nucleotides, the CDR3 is TGTGCCAGCAGTTCGGAAGGGGCTGCAACTAATGAAAAACTGTTTTTT.

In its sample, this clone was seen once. CDR3 sequence reads: CASSTSQDGALYTF. The CDR3 DNA reads TGTGCCAGCAGCACCAGTCAGGACGGTGCGTTGTACACCTTC. The chain employs TRBV6-2 or TRBV6-3 and TRBJ1-2, with D unresolved. V was cut by 6 bases and J by 11 bases, with 22 bases left in between. The CDR3 runs 14 residues. Germline V gene sequence: CDR1 MNHEY, CDR2 SVGEGT.

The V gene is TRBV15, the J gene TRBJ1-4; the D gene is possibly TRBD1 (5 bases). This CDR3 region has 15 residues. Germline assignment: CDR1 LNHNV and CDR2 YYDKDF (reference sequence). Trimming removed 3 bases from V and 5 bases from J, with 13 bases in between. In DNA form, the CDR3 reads TGTGCCACCAGCAGGGCCCGTGGGGGGAATGAAAAACTGTTTTTT. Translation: CATSRARGGNEKLFF.

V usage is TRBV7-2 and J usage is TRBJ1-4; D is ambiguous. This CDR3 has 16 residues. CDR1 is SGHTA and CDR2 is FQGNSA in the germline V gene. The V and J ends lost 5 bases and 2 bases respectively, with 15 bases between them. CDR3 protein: CASSPQSSTTNEKLFF. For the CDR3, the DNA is TGTGCCAGCAGCCCCCAGAGTAGTACGACTAATGAAAAACTGTTTTTT.

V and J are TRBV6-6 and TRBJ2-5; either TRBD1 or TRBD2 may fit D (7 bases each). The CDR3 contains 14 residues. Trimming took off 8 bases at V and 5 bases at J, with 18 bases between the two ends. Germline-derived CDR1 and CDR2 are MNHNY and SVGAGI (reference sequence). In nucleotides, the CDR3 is TGTGCCAGCCGCCCAGGGGGGGGCACGGAGACCCAGTACTTC. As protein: CASRPGGGTETQYF.